This T cell receptor beta chain was identified in a study of cytomegalovirus exposure and HLA in healthy donors. Concerning this clone itself: Its antigen is not identified.

The donors comprised healthy bone marrow donors. Germline V lookup: CDR1 SNHLY, CDR2 FYNNEI. The V and J ends lost 3 bases and 0 bases respectively, with 9 bases between them. This CDR3 has 15 amino acids. Regarding the study as a whole: Sequencing likely produced, as an artifact, a cluster of highly shared sequence variants.

Vbeta (60) and Jbeta (13) primers were used in the PCR. The method was immunoSEQ multiplex PCR; TCRdb's version includes in-frame clones alone and lacks a portion of them. The profile shows about 150,000 clones, approximately 70% of them singletons. Material for sequencing was PBMCs. The clonotype originates from an older woman in good health and CMV-seronegative. V usage is TRBV2 and J usage is TRBJ2-4, with D maybe TRBD2 (6 bases). CDR3 loop: CASSEGGSAKNIQYF. The DNA of the CDR3 is TGTGCCAGCAGTGAGGGGGGTTCAGCCAAAAACATTCAGTACTTC.